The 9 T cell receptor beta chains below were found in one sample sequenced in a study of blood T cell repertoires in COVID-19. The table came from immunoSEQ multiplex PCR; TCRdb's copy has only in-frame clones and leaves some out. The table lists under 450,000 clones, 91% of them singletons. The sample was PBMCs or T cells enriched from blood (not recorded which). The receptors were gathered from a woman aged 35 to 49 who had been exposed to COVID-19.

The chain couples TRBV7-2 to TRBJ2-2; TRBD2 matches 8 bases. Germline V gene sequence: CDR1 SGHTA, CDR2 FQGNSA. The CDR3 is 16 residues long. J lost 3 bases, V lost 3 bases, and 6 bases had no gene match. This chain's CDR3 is CASSLGGGPDTGELFF. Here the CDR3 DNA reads TGTGCCAGCAGCTTGGGCGGGGGGCCCGACACCGGGGAGCTGTTTTTT.

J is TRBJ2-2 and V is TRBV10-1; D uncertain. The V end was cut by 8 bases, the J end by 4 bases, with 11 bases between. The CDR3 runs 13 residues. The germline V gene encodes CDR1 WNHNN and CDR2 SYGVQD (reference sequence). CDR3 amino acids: CASRPQATGELFF. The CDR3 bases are TGCGCCAGCCGCCCCCAGGCCACCGGGGAGCTGTTTTTT.

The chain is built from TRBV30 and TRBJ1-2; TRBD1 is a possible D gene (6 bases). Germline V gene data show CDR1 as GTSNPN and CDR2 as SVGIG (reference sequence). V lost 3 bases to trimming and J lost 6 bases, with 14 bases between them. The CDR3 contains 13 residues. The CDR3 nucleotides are TGTGCCTGGAGCCGATCAGGGGAACATGGCTACACCTTC. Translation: CAWSRSGEHGYTF.

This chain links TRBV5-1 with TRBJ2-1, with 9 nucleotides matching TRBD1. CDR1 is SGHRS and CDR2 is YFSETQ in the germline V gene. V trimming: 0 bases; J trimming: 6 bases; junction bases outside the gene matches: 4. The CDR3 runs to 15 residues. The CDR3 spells CASSLGQGQGNEQFF. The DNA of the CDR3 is TGCGCCAGCAGCTTGGGTCAGGGACAGGGCAATGAGCAGTTCTTC.

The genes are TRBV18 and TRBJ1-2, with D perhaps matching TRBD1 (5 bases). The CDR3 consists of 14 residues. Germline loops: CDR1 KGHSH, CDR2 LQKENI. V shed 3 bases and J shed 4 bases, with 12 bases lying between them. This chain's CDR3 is CASSPPDSTYGYTF. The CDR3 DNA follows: TGTGCCAGCTCACCGCCCGACAGTACCTATGGCTACACCTTC.

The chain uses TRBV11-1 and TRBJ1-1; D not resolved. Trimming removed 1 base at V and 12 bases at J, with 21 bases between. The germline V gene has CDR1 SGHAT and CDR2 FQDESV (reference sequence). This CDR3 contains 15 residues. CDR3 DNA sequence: TGTGCCAGCAGCTTAGAACCTATGGGCCCATCCCGGACTTTCTTT. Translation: CASSLEPMGPSRTFF.

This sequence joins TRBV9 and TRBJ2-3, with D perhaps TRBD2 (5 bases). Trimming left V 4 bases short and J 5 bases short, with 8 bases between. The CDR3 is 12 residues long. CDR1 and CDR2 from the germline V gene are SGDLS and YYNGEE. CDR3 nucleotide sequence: TGTGCCAGCAGCCCTCGGGGAGATACGCAGTATTTT. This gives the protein CASSPRGDTQYF. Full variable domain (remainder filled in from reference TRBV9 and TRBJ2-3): DSGVTQTPKHLITATGQRVTLRCSPRSGDLSVYWYQQSLDQGLQFLIQYYNGEERAKGNILERFSAQQFPDLHSELNLSSLELGDSALYFCASSPRGDTQYFGPGTRLTVL.

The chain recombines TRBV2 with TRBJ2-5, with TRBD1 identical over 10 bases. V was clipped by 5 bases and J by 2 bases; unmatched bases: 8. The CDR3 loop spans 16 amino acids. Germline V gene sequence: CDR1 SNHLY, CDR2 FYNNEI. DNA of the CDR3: TGTGCCAGCAGTCTGGGAGGGACAGGGGAGCAAGAGACCCAGTACTTC. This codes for CASSLGGTGEQETQYF.

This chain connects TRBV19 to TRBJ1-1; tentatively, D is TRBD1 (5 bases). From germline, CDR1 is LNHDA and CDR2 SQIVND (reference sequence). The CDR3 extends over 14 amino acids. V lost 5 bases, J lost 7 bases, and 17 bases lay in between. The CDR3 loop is CASSAARQGDEAFF. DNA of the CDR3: TGTGCCAGTAGTGCAGCGCGGCAGGGTGATGAAGCTTTCTTT.